There are many counts of the clone carrying this T cell receptor beta chain. This entry comes from a study of T-cell reconstitution after alpha-beta-depleted transplantation in children. Germline CDR1 reads LGHNA; CDR2 reads YSLEER. V gave up 4 bases and J gave up 10 bases; unmatched junction bases: 2. The CDR3 length is 13 residues. A library of TCRbeta sequences, prepared with unique molecular identifiers, was generated. TCRdb redid the calling of the PCR reads with MiXCR, one entry per CDR3 protein. The data show 60,000 to 80,000 distinct CDR3 sequences, with about 6.7% seen just once and 2% to 3% held by the top ten.

This rearrangement joins TRBV4-3 to TRBJ1-6, with 9 positions matching TRBD1. Source: PBMCs from the stem cell graft donor, taken from the stem cell graft. The receptor was isolated from a human donor who donated a stem cell graft to a child with acute lymphoblastic leukemia. The CDR3 DNA follows: TGCGCCAGCAGCCCGGGACAGGGATCACCCCTCCACTTT. Residues: CASSPGQGSPLHF.